A selection of T cell receptor beta chains follows, all from one sample in a study of shared clonotypes between healthy human individuals. Here immunoSEQ multiplex PCR was the method, and the copy in TCRdb shows in-frame clones only, minus some. Here the sample spans some 2,000,000 clones, roughly 94% being singletons. Material: naive CD4+ T cells sorted from blood. The origin of the receptors is a man aged 18 to 35 in good health. Both conserved end residues are part of each CDR3. Each record gives: J gene, D gene, V gene, clone size, CDR3 protein, CDR3 DNA. The D gene is left open where the match is weak. Rows give clone size only sometimes, using once, few, many, or a class for an expanded clone.

J: TRBJ2-1
D: .
V: TRBV4-1
size: .
CDR3: CASSQDGGGYNEQFF
DNA: TGCGCCAGCAGCCAAGACGGGGGCGGGTACAATGAGCAGTTCTTC

J: TRBJ1-1
D: .
V: TRBV30
size: .
CDR3: CAWSWSGEADTEAFF
DNA: TGTGCCTGGAGTTGGTCCGGGGAGGCGGACACTGAAGCTTTCTTT

J: TRBJ1-2
D: .
V: TRBV30
size: .
CDR3: CAWSVLVLGGYTF
DNA: TGTGCCTGGAGTGTACTTGTGCTGGGCGGCTACACCTTC

J: TRBJ2-1
D: .
V: TRBV25-1
size: .
CDR3: CASSDPGSYNEQFF
DNA: TGTGCCAGCAGTGACCCAGGGTCCTACAATGAGCAGTTCTTC

J: TRBJ2-5
D: .
V: TRBV5-1
size: once
CDR3: CASSLRGVNQETQYF
DNA: TGCGCCAGCAGCTTGAGGGGGGTGAACCAAGAGACCCAGTACTTC

J: TRBJ2-1
D: .
V: TRBV11-3
size: .
CDR3: CASSLGGLDSYNEQFF
DNA: TGTGCCAGCAGCTTAGGGGGGCTAGACTCCTACAATGAGCAGTTCTTC

J: TRBJ2-3
D: TRBD2
V: TRBV5-1
size: .
CDR3: CASTQAPGAGGESDTQYF
DNA: TGCGCCAGTACGCAGGCACCAGGAGCGGGGGGTGAGTCAGATACGCAGTATTTT

J: TRBJ2-1
D: TRBD2
V: TRBV7-3
size: .
CDR3: CASSLRTSGGSYNEQFF
DNA: TGTGCCAGCAGCTTAAGGACTAGCGGGGGCTCCTACAATGAGCAGTTCTTC

J: TRBJ2-6
D: .
V: TRBV18
size: .
CDR3: CATTDGHSGANVLTF
DNA: TGTGCCACCACGGACGGCCACTCTGGGGCCAACGTCCTGACTTTC

J: TRBJ2-7
D: TRBD2
V: TRBV27
size: .
CDR3: CASSRTSGSYEQYF
DNA: TGTGCCAGCAGCCGGACTAGCGGGAGTTACGAGCAGTACTTC

J: TRBJ2-7
D: .
V: TRBV6-6
size: .
CDR3: CASSQAAQGPYEQYF
DNA: TGTGCCAGCAGCCAAGCCGCACAGGGTCCCTACGAGCAGTACTTC

J: TRBJ2-1
D: .
V: TRBV6-1
size: .
CDR3: CASRRLPLDNEQFF
DNA: TGTGCCAGCAGACGTCTACCCTTGGACAATGAGCAGTTCTTC

J: TRBJ2-1
D: TRBD2
V: TRBV4-1
size: .
CDR3: CASSLPTSGRGNEQFF
DNA: TGCGCCAGCAGCCTACCTACTAGCGGGAGGGGTAATGAGCAGTTCTTC

J: TRBJ2-2
D: TRBD1
V: TRBV30
size: .
CDR3: CAGAGTVNTGELFF
DNA: TGTGCCGGGGCCGGGACAGTGAACACCGGGGAGCTGTTTTTT

J: TRBJ1-3
D: .
V: TRBV5-1
size: .
CDR3: CASSSTAQRFSGNTIYF
DNA: TGCGCCAGCAGCTCGACGGCGCAGAGATTCTCTGGAAACACCATATATTTT

J: TRBJ2-3
D: .
V: TRBV7-2
size: .
CDR3: CASSPGTDTQYF
DNA: TGTGCCAGCAGCCCGGGCACAGATACGCAGTATTTT

J: TRBJ2-5
D: .
V: TRBV11-2
size: .
CDR3: CASSLGAETQYF
DNA: TGTGCCAGCAGCTTAGGGGCAGAGACCCAGTACTTC

J: TRBJ1-1
D: .
V: TRBV4-1
size: .
CDR3: CASSQVPQGRLNTEAFF
DNA: TGCGCCAGCAGCCAAGTACCACAGGGCCGCTTGAACACTGAAGCTTTCTTT

J: TRBJ1-2
D: .
V: TRBV6-1
size: .
CDR3: CASSEEGKGTLYYGYTF
DNA: TGTGCCAGCAGTGAAGAGGGAAAAGGGACGCTCTACTATGGCTACACCTTC

J: TRBJ1-3
D: TRBD1
V: TRBV5-1
size: .
CDR3: CASSATGTADSGNTIYF
DNA: TGCGCCAGCAGCGCCACCGGGACAGCCGACTCTGGAAACACCATATATTTT

J: TRBJ1-1
D: .
V: TRBV30
size: .
CDR3: CAWSGQGDTEAFF
DNA: TGTGCCTGGAGTGGGCAGGGTGACACTGAAGCTTTCTTT

J: TRBJ2-1
D: .
V: TRBV7-2
size: .
CDR3: CASSLRANEQFF
DNA: TGTGCCAGCAGCTTAAGGGCCAATGAGCAGTTCTTC

J: TRBJ2-7
D: TRBD2
V: TRBV18
size: .
CDR3: CASSALADPQEQYF
DNA: TGTGCCAGCTCAGCGCTAGCGGACCCCCAGGAGCAGTACTTC

J: TRBJ2-7
D: TRBD2
V: TRBV29-1
size: .
CDR3: CSVASTASTSGTYEQYF
DNA: TGCAGCGTTGCCTCAACCGCGTCGACTAGCGGTACCTACGAGCAGTACTTC

J: TRBJ2-5
D: .
V: TRBV30
size: .
CDR3: CAWSDPARVGETQYF
DNA: TGTGCCTGGAGTGACCCAGCGAGGGTGGGAGAGACCCAGTACTTC

J: TRBJ2-3
D: TRBD1
V: TRBV28
size: .
CDR3: CASSPGTGHTDTQYF
DNA: TGTGCCAGCAGTCCTGGGACAGGGCACACAGATACGCAGTATTTT

J: TRBJ1-6
D: .
V: TRBV19
size: .
CDR3: CASSIGARVHNSPLHF
DNA: TGTGCCAGTAGTATAGGGGCCAGGGTCCATAATTCACCCCTCCACTTT

J: TRBJ2-7
D: .
V: TRBV6-1
size: .
CDR3: CASRGGTPSYEQYF
DNA: TGTGCCAGCAGGGGCGGGACACCTTCCTACGAGCAGTACTTC

J: TRBJ2-7
D: .
V: TRBV30
size: once
CDR3: CAWRFGDEQYF
DNA: TGTGCCTGGAGGTTCGGGGACGAGCAGTACTTC

J: TRBJ2-3
D: .
V: TRBV30
size: .
CDR3: CAWSMLSEADTQYF
DNA: TGTGCCTGGAGTATGCTATCGGAAGCAGATACGCAGTATTTT

J: TRBJ2-3
D: TRBD2
V: TRBV7-2
size: once
CDR3: CASSWGLAGAGDTQYF
DNA: TGTGCCAGCAGCTGGGGACTAGCGGGAGCCGGAGATACGCAGTATTTT

J: TRBJ2-7
D: .
V: TRBV5-1
size: .
CDR3: CASSLVPQNSYEQYF
DNA: TGCGCCAGCAGCTTGGTTCCCCAGAACTCCTACGAGCAGTACTTC

J: TRBJ2-7
D: .
V: TRBV5-4
size: .
CDR3: CASSLVMSEQYF
DNA: TGTGCCAGCAGCTTGGTAATGTCCGAGCAGTACTTC

J: TRBJ2-7
D: .
V: TRBV30
size: once
CDR3: CAWSSDMEEEQYF
DNA: TGTGCCTGGAGCTCCGACATGGAGGAGGAGCAGTACTTC